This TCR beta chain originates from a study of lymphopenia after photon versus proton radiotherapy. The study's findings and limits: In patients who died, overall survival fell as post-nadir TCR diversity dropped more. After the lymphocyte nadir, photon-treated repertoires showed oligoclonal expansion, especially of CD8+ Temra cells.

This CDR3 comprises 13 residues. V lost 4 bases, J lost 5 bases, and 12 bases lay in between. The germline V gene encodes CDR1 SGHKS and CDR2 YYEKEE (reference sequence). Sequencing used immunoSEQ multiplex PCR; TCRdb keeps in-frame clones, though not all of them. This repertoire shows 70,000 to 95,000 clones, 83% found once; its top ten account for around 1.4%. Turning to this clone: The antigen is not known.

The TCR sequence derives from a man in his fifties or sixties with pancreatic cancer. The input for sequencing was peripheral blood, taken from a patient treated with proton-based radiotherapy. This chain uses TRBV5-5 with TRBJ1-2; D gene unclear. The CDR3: CASSLDGLYGYTF. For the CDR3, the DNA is TGTGCCAGCAGCCTGGACGGACTTTATGGCTACACCTTC.